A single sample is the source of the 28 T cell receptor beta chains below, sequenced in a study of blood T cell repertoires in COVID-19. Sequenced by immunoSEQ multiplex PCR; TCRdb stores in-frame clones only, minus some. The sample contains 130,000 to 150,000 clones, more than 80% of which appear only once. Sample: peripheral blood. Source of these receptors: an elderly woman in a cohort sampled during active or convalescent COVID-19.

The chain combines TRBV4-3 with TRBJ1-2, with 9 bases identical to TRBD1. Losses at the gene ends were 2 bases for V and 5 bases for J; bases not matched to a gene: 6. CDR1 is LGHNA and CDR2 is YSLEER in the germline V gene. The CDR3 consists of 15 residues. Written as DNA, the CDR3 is TGCGCCAGCAGCCAAAGGGCTGGACAGGGGTATGGCTACACCTTC. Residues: CASSQRAGQGYGYTF.

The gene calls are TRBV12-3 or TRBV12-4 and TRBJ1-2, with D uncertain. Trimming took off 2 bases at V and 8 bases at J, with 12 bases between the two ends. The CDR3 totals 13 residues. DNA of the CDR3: TGTGCCAGCAGTTTACAGTGGTCGAAGGGCTACACCTTC. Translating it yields CASSLQWSKGYTF.

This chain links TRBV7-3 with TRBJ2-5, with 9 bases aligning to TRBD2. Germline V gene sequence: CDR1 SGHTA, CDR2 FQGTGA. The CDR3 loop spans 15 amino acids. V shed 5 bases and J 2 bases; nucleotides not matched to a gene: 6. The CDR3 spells CASSPNGLAQETQYF. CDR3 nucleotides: TGTGCCAGCAGCCCGAACGGACTAGCGCAAGAGACCCAGTACTTC. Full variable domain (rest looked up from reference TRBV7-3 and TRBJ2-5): GAGVSQTPSNKVTEKGKYVELRCDPISGHTALYWYRQSLGQGPEFLIYFQGTGAADDSGLPNDRFFAVRPEGSVSTLKIQRTERGDSAVYLCASSPNGLAQETQYFGPGTRLLVL.

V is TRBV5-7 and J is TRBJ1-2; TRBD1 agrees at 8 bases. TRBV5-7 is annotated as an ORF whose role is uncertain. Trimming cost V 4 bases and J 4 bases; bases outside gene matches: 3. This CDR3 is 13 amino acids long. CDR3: CASSPGQAYGYTF. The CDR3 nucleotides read TGTGCCAGCAGCCCGGGACAGGCCTATGGCTACACCTTC.

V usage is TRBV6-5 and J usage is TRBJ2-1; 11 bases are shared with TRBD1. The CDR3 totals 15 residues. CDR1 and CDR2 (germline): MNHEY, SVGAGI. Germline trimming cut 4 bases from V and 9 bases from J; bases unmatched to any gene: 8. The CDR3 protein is CASSSTGTGGGEQFF. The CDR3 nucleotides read TGTGCCAGCAGTTCCACCGGGACAGGGGGAGGTGAGCAGTTCTTC.

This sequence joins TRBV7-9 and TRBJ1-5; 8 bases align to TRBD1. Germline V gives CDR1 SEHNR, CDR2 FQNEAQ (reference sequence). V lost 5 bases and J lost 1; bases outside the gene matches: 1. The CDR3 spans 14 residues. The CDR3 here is CASSRTGSNQPQHF. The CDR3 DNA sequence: TGTGCCAGCAGCAGGACAGGGAGCAATCAGCCCCAGCATTTT.

Here the CDR3 reads CSVGAPQGPQHF. CDR3 sequence (DNA): TGCAGCGTTGGGGCCCCCCAAGGGCCCCAGCATTTT. This rearrangement joins TRBV29-1 to TRBJ1-5; D uncertain. Trimming took off 4 bases at V and 9 bases at J, with 13 bases between the two ends. CDR1 and CDR2 from the germline V gene are SQVTM and ANQGSEA. The CDR3 is 12 amino acids.

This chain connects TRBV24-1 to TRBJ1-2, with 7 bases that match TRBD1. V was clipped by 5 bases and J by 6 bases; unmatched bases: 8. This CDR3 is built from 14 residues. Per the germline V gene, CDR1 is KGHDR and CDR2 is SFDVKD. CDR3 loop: CATSATTGTDGYTF. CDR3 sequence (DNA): TGTGCCACCAGTGCCACGACAGGGACCGATGGCTACACCTTC.

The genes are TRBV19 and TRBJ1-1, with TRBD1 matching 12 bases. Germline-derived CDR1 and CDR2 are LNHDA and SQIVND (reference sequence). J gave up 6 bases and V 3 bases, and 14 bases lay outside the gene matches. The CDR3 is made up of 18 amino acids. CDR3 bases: TGTGCCAGTAGTATTCCACCGGGACAGGGGGCCGGGGTGGCTGAAGCTTTCTTT. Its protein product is CASSIPPGQGAGVAEAFF.

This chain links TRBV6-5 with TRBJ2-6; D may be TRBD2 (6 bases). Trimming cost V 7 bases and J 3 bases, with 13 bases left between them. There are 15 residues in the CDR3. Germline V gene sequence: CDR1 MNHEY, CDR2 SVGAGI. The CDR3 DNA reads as TGTGCCAGCACCGGGGGTGGGGTTGGGGCCAACGTCCTGACTTTC. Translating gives CASTGGGVGANVLTF.

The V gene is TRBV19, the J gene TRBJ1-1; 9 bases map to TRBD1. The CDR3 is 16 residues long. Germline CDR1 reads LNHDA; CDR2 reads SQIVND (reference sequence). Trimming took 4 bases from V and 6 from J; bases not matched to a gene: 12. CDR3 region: CASSSNYRGRIPEAFF. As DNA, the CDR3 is TGTGCCAGTAGTAGCAACTACAGGGGGCGCATTCCTGAAGCTTTCTTT.

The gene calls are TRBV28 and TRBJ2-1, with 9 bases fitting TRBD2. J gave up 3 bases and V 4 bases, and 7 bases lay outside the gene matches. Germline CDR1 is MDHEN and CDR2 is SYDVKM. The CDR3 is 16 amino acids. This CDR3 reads CASSSIAGVNYNEQFF. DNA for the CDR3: TGTGCCAGCAGTTCAATAGCGGGGGTTAACTACAATGAGCAGTTCTTC.

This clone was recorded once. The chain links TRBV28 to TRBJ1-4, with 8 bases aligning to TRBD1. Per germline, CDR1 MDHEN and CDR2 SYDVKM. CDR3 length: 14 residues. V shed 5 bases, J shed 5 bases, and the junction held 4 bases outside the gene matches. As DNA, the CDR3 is TGTGCCAGCAGTGTACGACAGGGGAATGAAAAACTGTTTTTT. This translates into CASSVRQGNEKLFF. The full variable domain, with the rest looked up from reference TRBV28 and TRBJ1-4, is DVKVTQSSRYLVKRTGEKVFLECVQDMDHENMFWYRQDPGLGLRLIYFSYDVKMKEKGDIPEGYSVSREKKERFSLILESASTNQTSMYLCASSVRQGNEKLFFGSGTQLSVL.

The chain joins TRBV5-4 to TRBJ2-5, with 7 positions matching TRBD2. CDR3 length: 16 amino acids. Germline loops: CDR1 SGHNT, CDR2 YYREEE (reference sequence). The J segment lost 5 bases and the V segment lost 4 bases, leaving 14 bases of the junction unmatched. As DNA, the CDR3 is TGTGCCAGCAGCCAATCTCTAGCGGAGGCATCGGAGACCCAGTACTTC. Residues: CASSQSLAEASETQYF.

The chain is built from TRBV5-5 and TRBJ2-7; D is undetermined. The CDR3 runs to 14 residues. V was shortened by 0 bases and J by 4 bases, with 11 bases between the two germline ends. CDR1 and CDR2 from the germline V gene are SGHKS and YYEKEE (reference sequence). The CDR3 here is CASSLGVATYEQYV. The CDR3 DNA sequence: TGTGCCAGCAGCTTGGGGGTAGCTACGTACGAGCAGTACGTC.

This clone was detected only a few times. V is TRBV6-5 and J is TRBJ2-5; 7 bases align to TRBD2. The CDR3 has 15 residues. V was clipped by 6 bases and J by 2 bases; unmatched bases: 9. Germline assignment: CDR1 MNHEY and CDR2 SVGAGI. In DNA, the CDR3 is TGTGCCAGCAGCTATAGACTAGCAAGTCAAGAGACCCAGTACTTC. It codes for CASSYRLASQETQYF.

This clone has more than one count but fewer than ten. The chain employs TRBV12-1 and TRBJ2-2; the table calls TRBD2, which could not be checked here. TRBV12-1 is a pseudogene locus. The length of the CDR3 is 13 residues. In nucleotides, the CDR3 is TGTGCCAGCAGCCCCGGACTCACCGGGGAGCTGTTTTTT. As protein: CASSPGLTGELFF.

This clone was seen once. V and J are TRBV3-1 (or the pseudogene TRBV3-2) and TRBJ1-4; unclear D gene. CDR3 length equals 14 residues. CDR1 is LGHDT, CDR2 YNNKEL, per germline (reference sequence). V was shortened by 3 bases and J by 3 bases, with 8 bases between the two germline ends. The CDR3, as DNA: TGTGCCAGCAGCCAGCACAGACCTAATGAAAAACTGTTTTTT. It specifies CASSQHRPNEKLFF.

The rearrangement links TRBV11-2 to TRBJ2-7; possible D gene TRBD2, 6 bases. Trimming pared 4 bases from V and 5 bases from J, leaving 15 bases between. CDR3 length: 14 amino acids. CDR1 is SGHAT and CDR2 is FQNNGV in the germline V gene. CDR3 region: CASSYQWGVNEQYF. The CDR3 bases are TGTGCCAGCAGCTACCAATGGGGGGTCAACGAGCAGTACTTC.

CDR3 residues: CAIRAYNEQFF. CDR3 DNA: TGTGCCATAAGAGCCTACAATGAGCAGTTCTTC. The chain has TRBV6-5 and TRBJ2-1; no reliable D call. Germline-derived CDR1 and CDR2 are MNHEY and SVGAGI. The ends were cut back, 10 bases at V and 2 bases at J, with 6 bases in the middle. The CDR3 is made up of 11 amino acids.

CDR3: CATSRAFQGPSEKLFF. DNA for the CDR3: TGTGCCACCAGCAGAGCATTCCAGGGGCCCAGTGAAAAACTGTTTTTT. The chain has TRBV15 and TRBJ1-4; D might be TRBD1 (6 bases). The length of the CDR3 is 16 residues. Trimming pared 1 base from V and 7 bases from J, leaving 16 bases between. The V gene's germline CDR1 is LNHNV and CDR2 YYDKDF (reference sequence).

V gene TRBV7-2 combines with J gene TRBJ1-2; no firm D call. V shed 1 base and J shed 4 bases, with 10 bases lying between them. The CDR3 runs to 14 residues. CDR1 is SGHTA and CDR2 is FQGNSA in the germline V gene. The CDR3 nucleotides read TGTGCCAGCAGCTTAGGGTGGCCTCCCTATGGCTACACCTTC. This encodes CASSLGWPPYGYTF.

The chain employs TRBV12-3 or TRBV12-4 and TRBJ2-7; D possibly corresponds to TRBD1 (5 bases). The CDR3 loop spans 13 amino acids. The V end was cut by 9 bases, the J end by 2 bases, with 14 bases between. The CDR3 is CARSRALAYEQYV. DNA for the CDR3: TGTGCCAGGTCCAGGGCCCTTGCCTACGAGCAGTACGTC.

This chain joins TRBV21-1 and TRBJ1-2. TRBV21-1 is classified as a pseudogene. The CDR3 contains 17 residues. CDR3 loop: CASSNRRRRNSNYGYTF. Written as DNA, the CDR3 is TGTGCCAGCAGCAACAGGAGGCGAAGGAACTCTAACTATGGCTACACCTTC.

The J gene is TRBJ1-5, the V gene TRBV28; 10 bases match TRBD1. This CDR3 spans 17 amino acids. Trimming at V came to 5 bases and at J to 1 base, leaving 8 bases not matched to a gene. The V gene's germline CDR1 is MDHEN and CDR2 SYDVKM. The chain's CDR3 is CASSPGDRGLSNQPQHF. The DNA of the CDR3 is TGTGCCAGCAGTCCCGGCGACAGGGGGCTGAGCAATCAGCCCCAGCATTTT.

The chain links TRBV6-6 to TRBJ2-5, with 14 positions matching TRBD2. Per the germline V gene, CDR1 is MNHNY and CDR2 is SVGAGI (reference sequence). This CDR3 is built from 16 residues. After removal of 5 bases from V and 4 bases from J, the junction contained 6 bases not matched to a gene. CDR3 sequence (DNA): TGTGCCAGCAGTCGATCAGGGACTAGCGGGGGAGAGACCCAGTACTTC. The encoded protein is CASSRSGTSGGETQYF.

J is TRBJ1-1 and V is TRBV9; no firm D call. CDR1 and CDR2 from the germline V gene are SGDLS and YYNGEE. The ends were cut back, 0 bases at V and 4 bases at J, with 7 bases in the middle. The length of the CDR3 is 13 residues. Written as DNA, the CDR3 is TGTGCCAGCAGCGTAGGTTCGTCCACTGAAGCTTTCTTT. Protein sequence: CASSVGSSTEAFF.

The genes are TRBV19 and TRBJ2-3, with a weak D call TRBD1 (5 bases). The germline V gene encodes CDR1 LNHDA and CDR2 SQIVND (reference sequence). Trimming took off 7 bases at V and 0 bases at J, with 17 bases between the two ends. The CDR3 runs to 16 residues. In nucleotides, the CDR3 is TGTGCCAGTACCCCAGGGCACGTCACTAGCACAGATACGCAGTATTTT. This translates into CASTPGHVTSTDTQYF.